A single sample is the source of the 25 T cell receptor beta chains below, sequenced in a study of T cell repertoires in cytomegalovirus infection. TCRdb re-called the reads with MiXCR, one entry per CDR3 protein. Of roughly 570,000 distinct CDR3 sequences in the sample, 40% are singletons; the top ten hold 40% to 60%. The antigens for these receptors are not known. The sample was cultured PBMCs, taken from culture after CMV antigen stimulation. All receptors come from a human donor in good health (CMV status not recorded). Some clones in this sample may be carry-over from other donors' samples.

CDR3 sequence reads: CSAMGNTEAFF. Written as DNA, the CDR3 is TGCAGTGCTATGGGGAACACTGAAGCTTTCTTT. The rearrangement links TRBV20-1 to TRBJ1-1; D unclear. The CDR3 runs 11 residues. From germline, CDR1 is DFQATT and CDR2 SNEGSKA (reference sequence). Trimming removed 4 bases at V and 1 base at J, with 4 bases between.

This clonotype showed up just a few times. The V call is TRBV7-8, the J call TRBJ1-2, with D perhaps matching TRBD1 (5 bases). The ends were cut back, 6 bases at V and 6 bases at J, with 17 bases in the middle. The CDR3 sequence is 14 residues long. CDR1 and CDR2 (germline): SGHVS, FQNEAQ. The CDR3: CASRPGRGPHGYTF. The CDR3, as DNA: TGTGCCAGCAGACCCGGACGGGGCCCCCATGGCTACACCTTC. Filled out from reference TRBV7-8 and TRBJ1-2, the complete variable domain reads GAGVSQSPRYKVAKRGQDVALRCDPISGHVSLFWYQQALGQGPEFLTYFQNEAQLDKSGLPSDRFFAERPEGSVSTLKIQRTQQEDSAVYLCASRPGRGPHGYTFGSGTRLTVV.

The chain links TRBV5-4 to TRBJ1-1; TRBD1 matches at 10 bases. The CDR3 covers 15 residues. Germline CDR1 and CDR2: SGHNT and YYREEE (reference sequence). Trimming removed 0 bases from V and 7 bases from J; junction bases left unmatched: 6. The CDR3, as DNA: TGTGCCAGCAGCTTGGGGCGGGACAGGGGAGATGAAGCTTTCTTT. This encodes CASSLGRDRGDEAFF.

The chain uses TRBV6-1 and TRBJ1-1; no definite D call. In germline, CDR1 is MNHNS, CDR2 SASEGT. CDR3 length: 14 residues. Trimming removed 6 bases at V and 0 bases at J, with 11 bases between. For the CDR3, the DNA is TGTGCCAGCAGATTGACCGGGTTGAACACTGAAGCTTTCTTT. Encoded protein: CASRLTGLNTEAFF.

This clonotype was counted a few times. The chain uses TRBV7-2 and TRBJ1-2, with 9 bases fitting TRBD1. After removal of 0 bases from V and 9 bases from J, the junction contained 11 bases not matched to a gene. The CDR3 covers 16 residues. Germline CDR1 is SGHTA and CDR2 is FQGNSA. The CDR3 nucleotides read TGTGCCAGCAGCTTAGCACCCTTTACAGGGGGCGTCCGCTACACCTTC. Its protein product is CASSLAPFTGGVRYTF.

This clonotype was detected a few times. This rearrangement joins TRBV7-6 to TRBJ2-1; D gene uncertain. This CDR3 contains 15 residues. Germline V lookup: CDR1 SGHVS, CDR2 FNYEAQ. With 3 bases removed from V and 7 bases from J, the gap between germline ends came to 16 bases. Written as DNA, the CDR3 is TGTGCCAGCAGCTTTCGAAGTAACCCGTGGAATGAGCAGTTCTTC. Its translation: CASSFRSNPWNEQFF.

The chain joins TRBV7-2 to TRBJ2-7; 8 nucleotides align to TRBD2. J lost 3 bases, V lost 5 bases, and 6 bases had no gene match. Looked up from germline, CDR1 is SGHTA and CDR2 is FQGNSA. The CDR3 sequence is 14 residues long. CDR3 DNA: TGTGCCAGCAGCGCCATAGCGGGACACTACGAGCAGTACTTC. Translated: CASSAIAGHYEQYF.

The genes are TRBV12-3 or TRBV12-4 and TRBJ2-1; 11 bases match TRBD2. The V segment lost 0 bases and the J segment 7 bases; nucleotides outside the gene matches: 8. This CDR3 is 17 amino acids long. CDR3 DNA sequence: TGTGCCAGCAGTTTAGCTCAGAGACTAGCGGGGCGGAATGAGCAGTTCTTC. Protein product: CASSLAQRLAGRNEQFF.

There are a few counts of this clonotype. The chain joins TRBV7-6 to TRBJ2-3; D might be TRBD1 or TRBD2, each matching 6 bases. The CDR3 runs to 15 residues. CDR1 is SGHVS, CDR2 FNYEAQ, per germline. The V gene lost 0 bases and the J gene lost 6 bases, with 13 bases spanning the gap. For the CDR3, the DNA is TGTGCCAGCAGCTTAGCTACAGGGAGGCGGGATACGCAGTATTTT. As protein: CASSLATGRRDTQYF.

This clonotype has just a few counts. The CDR3: CASSLRGQAPGRFIYNEQFF. The CDR3 DNA sequence: TGTGCCAGCAGCTTAAGGGGACAGGCCCCGGGTCGATTCATCTACAATGAGCAGTTCTTC. V gene TRBV7-8 combines with J gene TRBJ2-1; the match to TRBD1 covers 8 bases. Trimming cost V 2 bases and J 3 bases; bases outside gene matches: 18. The CDR3 is made up of 20 amino acids. The germline gives CDR1 SGHVS, CDR2 FQNEAQ.

This clonotype was detected a few times. The chain employs TRBV15 and TRBJ2-1, with D unclear. Between the trimmed V and J ends, which lost 6 bases and 3 bases, there was a span of 15 bases. This CDR3 has 15 amino acids. The germline CDR1 and CDR2 sequences are LNHNV and YYDKDF (reference sequence). CDR3 in DNA: TGTGCCACCAGGAGTGGTGGGTCGGGCTACAATGAGCAGTTCTTC. Its protein product is CATRSGGSGYNEQFF.

V and J are TRBV2 and TRBJ2-3; D is unresolved. With 6 bases removed from V and 4 bases from J, the gap between germline ends came to 14 bases. Germline V gene sequence: CDR1 SNHLY, CDR2 FYNNEI. CDR3 size: 14 residues. The CDR3 region is CASSRYGPADTQYF. The CDR3 DNA is TGTGCCAGCAGCAGGTATGGGCCCGCAGATACGCAGTATTTT.

The chain combines TRBV12-3 or TRBV12-4 with TRBJ1-6; D not resolved. The CDR3 runs to 17 residues. Trimming pared 6 bases from V and 0 bases from J, leaving 15 bases between. CDR3 sequence (DNA): TGTGCCAGCAGCGCCCAGAGAAAAAGCTCCTATAATTCACCCCTCCACTTT. Translating gives CASSAQRKSSYNSPLHF.

V and J are TRBV2 and TRBJ2-1; 7 nucleotides align to TRBD2. Germline-derived CDR1 and CDR2 are SNHLY and FYNNEI. The CDR3 covers 16 residues. Trimming took 3 bases from V and 6 from J; bases not matched to a gene: 11. The CDR3 DNA reads TGTGCCAGCAGTGACTCTTACGGGAGGACCCTCAATGAGCAGTTCTTC. Its translation: CASSDSYGRTLNEQFF.

This clonotype appeared many times. The chain uses TRBV7-2 and TRBJ2-7; D perhaps matches TRBD2 (6 bases). The germline gives CDR1 SGHTA, CDR2 FQGNSA. Trimming shortened V by 1 base and J by 1 base, and 8 bases separated the two germline ends. The CDR3 spans 14 residues. CDR3 region: CASSLGGDSYEQYF. As DNA, the CDR3 is TGTGCCAGCAGCTTAGGGGGGGATTCCTACGAGCAGTACTTC.

The chain employs TRBV30 and TRBJ1-1, with D perhaps TRBD1 (5 bases). CDR1 GTSNPN and CDR2 SVGIG come from the germline V gene (reference sequence). This CDR3 has 17 residues. Trimming removed 6 bases from V and 1 base from J, with 24 bases in between. The CDR3 coding sequence is TGTGCCTGTCGGGACTTCTTCATAGGAGGATGGAACACTGAAGCTTTCTTT. Residues: CACRDFFIGGWNTEAFF. The full variable domain, completed using reference TRBV30 and TRBJ1-1, is SQTIHQWPATLVQPVGSPLSLECTVEGTSNPNLYWYRQAAGRGLQLLFYSVGIGQISSEVPQNLSASRPQDRQFILSSKKLLLSDSGFYLCACRDFFIGGWNTEAFFGQGTRLTVV.

This clonotype appeared a few times. The V call is TRBV12-3 or TRBV12-4, the J call TRBJ2-6, with D hard to call. Trimming removed 0 bases at V and 0 bases at J, with 9 bases between. The CDR3 has 17 residues. The CDR3 here is CASSLAAWDSGANVLTF. DNA for the CDR3: TGTGCCAGCAGTTTAGCTGCCTGGGACTCTGGGGCCAACGTCCTGACTTTC.

V is TRBV7-6 and J is TRBJ2-7; 9 nucleotides agree with TRBD1. The CDR3 consists of 17 residues. The germline CDR1 and CDR2 sequences are SGHVS and FNYEAQ. V trimming: 5 bases; J trimming: 0 bases; junction bases outside the gene matches: 11. CDR3 coding DNA: TGTGCCAGCAGCCAAGCGTCCGGGACAGGGTCCTCCTACGAGCAGTACTTC. Translated, it gives CASSQASGTGSSYEQYF.

The gene calls are TRBV20-1 and TRBJ2-1; 8 bases agree with TRBD2. The junction had 13 bases not matched to a gene; V was cut back by 5 bases and J by 4 bases. This CDR3 has 16 amino acids. Germline V gives CDR1 DFQATT, CDR2 SNEGSKA (reference sequence). Here the CDR3 reads CSAPGGRAFLYNEQFF. The CDR3 bases are TGCAGTGCTCCGGGGGGGAGGGCCTTTTTATACAATGAGCAGTTCTTC.

This clonotype came up a few times. The chain recombines TRBV7-2 with TRBJ2-7, with D perhaps matching TRBD2 (5 bases). CDR1 is SGHTA and CDR2 is FQGNSA in the germline V gene. With 3 bases removed from V and 3 bases from J, the gap between germline ends came to 12 bases. The CDR3 length is 14 residues. Written as DNA, the CDR3 is TGTGCCAGCAGCTTTACTGCGGGTGACTACGAGCAGTACTTC. Encoded protein: CASSFTAGDYEQYF.

J is TRBJ2-7 and V is TRBV4-1; a possible D gene is TRBD1 (5 bases). Germline V gene sequence: CDR1 MGHRA, CDR2 YSYEKL. The ends were cut back, 3 bases at V and 3 bases at J, with 9 bases in the middle. The CDR3 covers 13 residues. This CDR3 is CASSHPGHYEQYF. The DNA of the CDR3 is TGCGCCAGCAGCCATCCTGGACACTACGAGCAGTACTTC.

The chain is built from TRBV6-1 and TRBJ2-7; the D call may be TRBD1 or TRBD2 (6 bases each). Trimming took 4 bases from V and 5 from J, leaving 18 bases between them. The CDR3 is 15 residues long. From germline, CDR1 is MNHNS and CDR2 SASEGT. CDR3 nucleotides: TGTGCCAGCAGTGCCCGGAGGGGGGCGCGTAACGAGCAGTACTTC. It yields the protein CASSARRGARNEQYF.

The chain is built from TRBV12-3 or TRBV12-4 and TRBJ2-3; D tentatively reads TRBD1 or TRBD2 (5 bases each). The V and J ends lost 3 bases and 1 base respectively, with 14 bases between them. CDR3 length: 16 residues. The CDR3 nucleotides read TGTGCCAGCAGTTTTAAGGGGCTGGGGGGCACAGATACGCAGTATTTT. It is translated as CASSFKGLGGTDTQYF.

This clonotype has only a few counts. The chain carries TRBV7-2 and TRBJ2-1; 7 bases line up with TRBD2. This CDR3 contains 15 residues. V lost 5 bases, J lost 5 bases, and 9 bases stayed unmatched. Per germline, CDR1 SGHTA and CDR2 FQGNSA. CDR3 nucleotides: TGTGCCAGCAGCCAAGGACTAGTCGTTAACAATGAGCAGTTCTTC. Translated, it gives CASSQGLVVNNEQFF.

This sequence joins TRBV7-9 and TRBJ2-3, with TRBD1 identical over 7 bases. This CDR3 comprises 14 residues. Trimming removed 5 bases from V and 2 bases from J; junction bases left unmatched: 4. Germline V gene sequence: CDR1 SEHNR, CDR2 FQNEAQ (reference sequence). The CDR3 sequence is CASSTGQATDTQYF. CDR3 sequence (DNA): TGTGCCAGCAGCACAGGACAGGCCACAGATACGCAGTATTTT.